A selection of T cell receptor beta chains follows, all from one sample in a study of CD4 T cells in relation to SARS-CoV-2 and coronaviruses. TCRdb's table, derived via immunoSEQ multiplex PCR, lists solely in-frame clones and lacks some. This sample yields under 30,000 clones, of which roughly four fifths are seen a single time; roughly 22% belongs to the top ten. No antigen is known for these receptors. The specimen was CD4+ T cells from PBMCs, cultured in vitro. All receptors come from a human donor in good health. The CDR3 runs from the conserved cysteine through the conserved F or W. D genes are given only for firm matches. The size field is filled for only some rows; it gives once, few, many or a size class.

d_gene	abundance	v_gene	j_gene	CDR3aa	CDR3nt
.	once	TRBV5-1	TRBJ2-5	CASSLVPTQETQYF	TGCGCCAGCAGCTTGGTGCCCACACAAGAGACCCAGTACTTC
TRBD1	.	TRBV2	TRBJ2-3	CASRETGLFGTDTQYF	TGTGCCAGCAGAGAGACAGGGTTGTTCGGCACAGATACGCAGTATTTT
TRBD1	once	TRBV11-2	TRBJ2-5	CASSLDLQGASQETQYF	TGTGCCAGCAGCTTAGATCTGCAGGGGGCTAGCCAAGAGACCCAGTACTTC
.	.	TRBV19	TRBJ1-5	CASSIQNQPQHF	TGTGCCAGTAGTATCCAGAATCAGCCCCAGCATTTT
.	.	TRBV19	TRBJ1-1	CASSITEDTEAFF	TGTGCCAGTAGTATAACAGAAGACACTGAAGCTTTCTTT
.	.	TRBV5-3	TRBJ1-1	CARINTEAFF	TGTGCCAGAATTAACACTGAAGCTTTCTTT
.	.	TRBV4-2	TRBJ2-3	CASSQNPRPFTDTQYF	TGTGCCAGCAGCCAAAACCCTCGTCCCTTCACAGATACGCAGTATTTT
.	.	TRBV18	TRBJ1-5	CASSRTADQPQHF	TGTGCCAGCTCCAGGACCGCCGATCAGCCCCAGCATTTT
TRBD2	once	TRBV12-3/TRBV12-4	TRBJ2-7	CASTGLAGDRNF	TGTGCCAGCACAGGACTAGCGGGGGATAGGAACTTC
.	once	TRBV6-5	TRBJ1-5	CASRDQGGNQPQHF	TGTGCCAGCAGGGACCAGGGAGGCAATCAGCCCCAGCATTTT